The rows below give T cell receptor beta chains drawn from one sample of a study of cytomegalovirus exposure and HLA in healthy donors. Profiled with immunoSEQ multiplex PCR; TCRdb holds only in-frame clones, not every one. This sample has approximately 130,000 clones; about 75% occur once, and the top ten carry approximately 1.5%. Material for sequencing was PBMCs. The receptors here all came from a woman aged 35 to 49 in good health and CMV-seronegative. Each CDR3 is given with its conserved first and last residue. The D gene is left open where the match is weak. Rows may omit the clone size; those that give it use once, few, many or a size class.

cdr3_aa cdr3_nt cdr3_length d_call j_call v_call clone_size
CASSYAQGGSYEQYF TGTGCCAGCAGTTACGCCCAGGGAGGATCCTACGAGCAGTACTTC 15 - TRBJ2-7 TRBV6-5 -
CASSPGRGAHYGYTF TGTGCCAGCAGTCCGGGGAGGGGGGCACACTATGGCTACACCTTC 15 - TRBJ1-2 TRBV6-5 -
CASCNDRARGYTF TGTGCCAGCTGCAACGACAGGGCCCGCGGCTACACCTTC 13 TRBD1 TRBJ1-2 TRBV6-5 -
CASSPSDRGPSFRQPQHF TGTGCCAGCAGTCCTTCGGACAGGGGCCCTTCGTTCAGACAGCCCCAGCATTTT 18 TRBD1 TRBJ1-5 TRBV27 -
CASFLSPEGRTEAFF TGTGCCAGCTTCCTTTCCCCAGAGGGTCGGACTGAAGCTTTCTTT 15 - TRBJ1-1 TRBV18 -
CASSLSRGGYTF TGTGCCAGCAGCTTATCCAGGGGAGGCTACACCTTC 12 - TRBJ1-2 TRBV7-2 -
CASSDWGRSSNEQFF TGTGCCAGCAGTGATTGGGGCAGGAGCTCCAATGAGCAGTTCTTC 15 - TRBJ2-1 TRBV6-1 once
CASSSTGLKQDTQYF TGTGCCAGCAGCTCGACAGGGTTAAAACAAGATACGCAGTATTTT 15 TRBD1 TRBJ2-3 TRBV5-6 few
CASGTPDQETQYF TGTGCCAGCGGGACACCCGACCAAGAGACCCAGTACTTC 13 - TRBJ2-5 TRBV28 -
CASSMGQLSNQPQHF TGTGCCAGCAGCATGGGACAACTTAGCAATCAGCCCCAGCATTTT 15 - TRBJ1-5 TRBV5-8 -
CASSGAGGNEQYF TGTGCCAGCAGCGGGGCAGGGGGTAACGAGCAGTACTTC 13 TRBD1 TRBJ2-7 TRBV6-5 -
CASSFETGGYGYTF TGTGCCAGCAGCTTTGAGACAGGGGGCTATGGCTACACCTTC 14 TRBD1 TRBJ1-2 TRBV11-2 -
CASSSGGFNEKLFF TGTGCCAGCTCGTCCGGGGGGTTTAATGAAAAACTGTTTTTT 14 - TRBJ1-4 TRBV6-1 -
CAARGGQNTEAFF TGTGCCGCACGGGGGGGCCAGAACACTGAAGCTTTCTTT 13 - TRBJ1-1 TRBV10-3 -
CAWSRNLEQPQHF TGTGCCTGGAGTCGAAACCTGGAGCAGCCCCAGCATTTT 13 - TRBJ1-5 TRBV30 -
CASSLTGDYEQYF TGTGCCAGCAGCTTGACAGGGGACTACGAGCAGTACTTC 13 TRBD1 TRBJ2-7 TRBV5-6 few
CASRAETSLSNEQFF TGTGCCAGCAGAGCTGAGACTAGCCTCTCCAATGAGCAGTTCTTC 15 TRBD2 TRBJ2-1 TRBV28 -
CASSGHSNQPQHF TGTGCCAGTAGTGGACACTCCAATCAGCCCCAGCATTTT 13 - TRBJ1-5 TRBV19 -
CASSLDGQVFSPLHF TGTGCCAGCAGCTTGGATGGTCAGGTCTTTTCACCCCTCCACTTT 15 - TRBJ1-6 TRBV5-4 -
CASSLQEGRVQPQHF TGTGCCAGCAGCTTGCAAGAGGGTAGGGTTCAGCCCCAGCATTTT 15 - TRBJ1-5 TRBV5-6 -
CASSELGAREYNEQFF TGTGCCAGCAGTGAACTCGGGGCGCGGGAGTACAATGAGCAGTTCTTC 16 TRBD2 TRBJ2-1 TRBV2 -
CACQGRYGYTF TGTGCCTGCCAGGGGAGATATGGCTACACCTTC 11 - TRBJ1-2 TRBV30 -
CASIAPGTGGYEQYF TGTGCCAGCATTGCCCCCGGGACAGGGGGCTACGAGCAGTACTTC 15 TRBD1 TRBJ2-7 TRBV28 -
CASRKRGGEGRAANEKLFF TGTGCCAGCAGGAAACGGGGGGGGGAGGGCCGCGCGGCTAATGAAAAACTGTTTTTT 19 - TRBJ1-4 TRBV7-8 few
CASSLYGEETQYF TGCGCCAGCAGCTTGTACGGGGAAGAGACCCAGTACTTC 13 - TRBJ2-5 TRBV5-1 -
CASQSRGGENTGELFF TGTGCCAGCCAAAGCCGCGGGGGGGAGAACACCGGGGAGCTGTTTTTT 16 TRBD2 TRBJ2-2 TRBV9 -
CATSRDGVRGHDTEAFF TGTGCCACCAGCAGAGATGGGGTCAGGGGGCACGACACTGAAGCTTTCTTT 17 TRBD1 TRBJ1-1 TRBV15 -
CASSLEVTGGSPLHF TGCGCCAGCAGCTTGGAGGTGACAGGTGGATCCCCCCTCCACTTT 15 - TRBJ1-6 TRBV5-1 -
CASRSGGHQFF TGTGCCAGCAGGTCAGGGGGACACCAGTTCTTC 11 TRBD1 TRBJ2-1 TRBV5-4 few
CASSLQGQDYVYTF TGTGCCAGCAGCTTGCAAGGCCAGGATTATGTCTACACCTTC 14 - TRBJ1-2 TRBV5-4 -
CASSVVAGELFF TGTGCCAGCAGCGTAGTCGCCGGGGAGCTGTTTTTT 12 - TRBJ2-2 TRBV9 -
CASSLGRNQPQHF TGTGCCAGCAGCTTGGGGCGGAATCAGCCCCAGCATTTT 13 - TRBJ1-5 TRBV5-4 -
CASSLGQGDTEAFF TGTGCCAGTAGTCTGGGACAGGGGGACACTGAAGCTTTCTTT 14 TRBD1 TRBJ1-1 TRBV19 -
CASSLRTGATYGYTF TGTGCCAGCAGCCTAAGGACAGGGGCCACATATGGCTACACCTTC 15 TRBD1 TRBJ1-2 TRBV7-8 -
CASNQRGPGEQYF TGTGCCAGCAACCAGCGGGGGCCCGGGGAGCAGTACTTC 13 TRBD2 TRBJ2-7 TRBV6-5 -
CASTYRGGYNEQFF TGTGCCAGCACCTATCGGGGGGGCTACAATGAGCAGTTCTTC 14 TRBD2 TRBJ2-1 TRBV28 -
CASSPNRGPAETQYF TGTGCCAGCAGTCCCAACAGGGGGCCGGCGGAGACCCAGTACTTC 15 TRBD1 TRBJ2-5 TRBV6-1 -
CASSLDSGGTDTQYF TGCGCCAGCAGCTTGGATAGCGGGGGCACAGATACGCAGTATTTT 15 TRBD2 TRBJ2-3 TRBV5-1 -
CASIEGDRGTTGELFF TGTGCCAGCATTGAGGGCGACAGGGGCACAACCGGGGAGCTGTTTTTT 16 TRBD1 TRBJ2-2 TRBV2 -
CASSPGQGYEQYF TGTGCCAGCAGCCCCGGACAGGGCTACGAGCAGTACTTC 13 TRBD1 TRBJ2-7 TRBV7-6 -
CAWSVSGVNTEAFF TGTGCCTGGAGTGTATCCGGGGTGAACACTGAAGCTTTCTTT 14 - TRBJ1-1 TRBV30 few
CASSQQGTGQPQHF TGTGCCAGCTCACAACAGGGGACCGGACAGCCCCAGCATTTT 14 TRBD1 TRBJ1-5 TRBV18 -
CASSPSPSGKRETQYF TGTGCCAGTAGTCCCTCCCCTAGCGGAAAAAGGGAGACCCAGTACTTC 16 TRBD2 TRBJ2-5 TRBV19 -
CASSQVGGRASYNEQFF TGCGCCAGCAGCCAAGTGGGGGGTCGCGCTTCCTACAATGAGCAGTTCTTC 17 - TRBJ2-1 TRBV4-1 -
CASSWDRESYEQYF TGTGCCAGCAGCTGGGACAGGGAGAGTTACGAGCAGTACTTC 14 TRBD1 TRBJ2-7 TRBV5-8 -
CASSPRRGPYGYTF TGTGCCAGCAGCCCCCGGCGGGGGCCCTATGGCTACACCTTC 14 - TRBJ1-2 TRBV4-2 -
CASSSGQVGTDTQYF TGCGCCAGCAGCTCGGGACAGGTCGGCACAGATACGCAGTATTTT 15 TRBD1 TRBJ2-3 TRBV5-1 few
CASSVGQKNTEAFF TGTGCCAGCAGTGTGGGACAGAAAAACACTGAAGCTTTCTTT 14 TRBD1 TRBJ1-1 TRBV25-1 few
CASSLRRGEQFF TGTGCCAGCAGCTTAAGGCGGGGAGAGCAGTTCTTC 12 - TRBJ2-1 TRBV7-3 -